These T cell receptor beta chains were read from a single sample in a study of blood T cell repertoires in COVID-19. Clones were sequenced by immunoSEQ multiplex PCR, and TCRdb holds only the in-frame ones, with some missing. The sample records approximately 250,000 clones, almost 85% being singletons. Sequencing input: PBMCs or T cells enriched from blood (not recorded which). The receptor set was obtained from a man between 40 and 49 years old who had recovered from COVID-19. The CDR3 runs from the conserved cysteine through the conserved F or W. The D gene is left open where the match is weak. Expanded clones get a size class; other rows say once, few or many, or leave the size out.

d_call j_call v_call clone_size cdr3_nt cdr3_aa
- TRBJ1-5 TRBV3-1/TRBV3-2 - TGTGCCAGCAGCCAAGATTTGGGGAGTCAGCCCCAGCATTTT CASSQDLGSQPQHF
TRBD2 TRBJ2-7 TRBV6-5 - TGTGCCAGCAGCGATGGACTAGCCTACGAGCAGTACTTC CASSDGLAYEQYF
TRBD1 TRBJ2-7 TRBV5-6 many TGTGCCAGCAGCTTGCGGTCGACAGGGCCAAGCTCCTACGAGCAGTACTTC CASSLRSTGPSSYEQYF
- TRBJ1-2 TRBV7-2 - TGTGCCAGCAGCGACCAGGGTATCTATGGCTACACCTTC CASSDQGIYGYTF
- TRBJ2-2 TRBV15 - TGTGCCACCAGCAGTTTGGGAGAGACCGGGGAGCTGTTTTTT CATSSLGETGELFF
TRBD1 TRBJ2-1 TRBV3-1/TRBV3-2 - TGTGCCAGCAGCCAACAGGGGGCTTACAATGAGCAGTTCTTC CASSQQGAYNEQFF
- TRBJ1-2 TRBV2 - TGTGCCAGCAGTGATACCAGCACCTCGGGGACCTTC CASSDTSTSGTF
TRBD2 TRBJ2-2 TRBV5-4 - TGTGCCAGCAGCAAAGGGACTAGCGGGAGGGCGAACACCGGGGAGCTGTTTTTT CASSKGTSGRANTGELFF
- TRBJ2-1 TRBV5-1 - TGCGCCAGCAGCTTGGAAGGGGGCTCCTACAATGAGCAGTTCTTC CASSLEGGSYNEQFF
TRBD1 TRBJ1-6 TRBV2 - TGTGCCAGCAGTTCCACAGGGGGGGGCCTCCACTTT CASSSTGGGLHF
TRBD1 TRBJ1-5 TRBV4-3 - TGCGCCAGCAGCCAAGAACAGGGGGCCTGGCAGCCCCAGCATTTT CASSQEQGAWQPQHF
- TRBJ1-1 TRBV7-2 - TGTGCCAGCAGCCTAAACGGAGCGGTCGGGACTGAAGCTTTCTTT CASSLNGAVGTEAFF